This TCR beta chain was observed in a study of blood T cell repertoires in COVID-19. Study background: Either two negative PCRs, clearance, or symptom resolution qualified Cohort 3 donors as recovered. Collection of acute and convalescent COVID-19 samples took place in the United States, Italy and Spain.

Method: immunoSEQ multiplex PCR; TCRdb's copy keeps in-frame clones and lacks some. The sample holds fewer than 200,000 clones, roughly 85% seen once. This clone was seen a handful of times. Assignments of participants to cohorts depended upon their own reported clinical history. Trimming cost V 1 base and J 8 bases; bases outside gene matches: 7. This CDR3 has 16 amino acids. Germline CDR1 MNHEY, CDR2 SMNVEV (reference sequence). This chain uses TRBV27 with TRBJ2-1; 11 nucleotides align to TRBD2. The material sequenced was PBMCs or T cells enriched from blood (not recorded which). This clonotype was sampled from a woman aged 70-85 years in a cohort exposed to, infected with or recovered from COVID-19 (not recorded which). DNA of the CDR3: TGTGCCAGCAGTTTATGGGTAGCGGGAGGGCCGGATGAGCAGTTCTTC. It codes for CASSLWVAGGPDEQFF.